The source of this TCR beta chain is a study of blood T cell repertoires in COVID-19. Study-level background: The United States, Italy and Spain provided the acute and convalescent COVID-19 samples. Sample material is recorded as cDNA or gDNA derived from T cells, B-cell-depleted T cells, or PBMCs.

In the study's own analysis: Amplifying reference gene primers gave estimates of nucleated cell counts. Method: immunoSEQ multiplex PCR; TCRdb's copy keeps in-frame clones and lacks some. V and J calls and clone size are copied from that table; D and trimming were computed from the DNA. The table shows 210,000 or so clones, with 89% occurring only once. V dropped 6 bases and J dropped 1; count of bases not matched to a gene: 4. Germline-derived CDR1 and CDR2 are MNHEY and SVGAGI. This CDR3 is 15 amino acids long. Sequencing was performed on peripheral blood. The origin of this receptor is a woman between 40 and 50 years old with acute or convalescent COVID-19. This chain connects TRBV6-5 to TRBJ1-5; 9 bases fit TRBD1. CDR3 coding DNA: TGTGCCAGCAGGGCGACAGGGGGGAGCAATCAGCCCCAGCATTTT. Translating gives CASRATGGSNQPQHF.